The rows below give T cell receptor beta chains drawn from one sample of a study of T cells expressing NK-cell markers. From its re-call of the 5' RACE reads, TCRdb lists each CDR3 protein once, without DNA. The listing records about 150,000 distinct CDR3 sequences. The sequenced material came from blood T cells: a sorted CD56 or NKG2C T cell subset, CD4+ or CD8+ T cells, or bulk PBMC T cells (not recorded which). These receptor sequences come from a man aged 18-30 years in good health. Each CDR3 is given with its conserved first and last residue. Fields, in order: V gene, J gene, CDR3 protein.

>TRBV4-1|TRBJ2-5
CASSPRGAPETQYF
>TRBV2|TRBJ2-2
CASSEASGSISGELFF
>TRBV7-9|TRBJ2-1
CASSLEGGGDEQFF
>TRBV24-1|TRBJ2-5
CATSDRALSRGIETQYF
>TRBV12-3/TRBV12-4|TRBJ2-5
CASSPGGGYQETQYF
>TRBV4-1|TRBJ2-7
CASSQEIGRAWEQYF
>TRBV18|TRBJ2-1
CASSPRTSIDEQFF
>TRBV7-9|TRBJ1-2
CASSSNSGGYTF
>TRBV20-1|TRBJ2-7
CSAPWDRGNYEQYF
>TRBV7-9|TRBJ2-1
CASSSVRLSSYNEQFF
>TRBV2|TRBJ2-7
CASSPPVRSEEQYF
>TRBV7-8|TRBJ1-1
CASSPPGGVSEAFF
>TRBV12-3/TRBV12-4|TRBJ2-7
CASSLGPNRAEPYEQYF
>TRBV7-6|TRBJ2-1
CASSFGTSDYNEQFF
>TRBV10-3|TRBJ2-1
CAISDGTSGYSEQFF
>TRBV4-1|TRBJ2-7
CASSQGGVGEQYF
>TRBV10-1|TRBJ2-1
CASSYRGRNEQFF
>TRBV20-1|TRBJ2-5
CSARGQSRETQYF
>TRBV12-3/TRBV12-4|TRBJ1-5
CASNGVGPSNQPQHF
>TRBV19|TRBJ1-1
CASSIDLDTEAFF
>TRBV7-8|TRBJ2-5
CASRGNQETQYF
>TRBV6-1|TRBJ2-3
CASGSRVASGILTDTQYF
>TRBV29-1|TRBJ2-1
CSADNPGPSLAGGYNEQFF
>TRBV3-1|TRBJ2-3
CASSQDGPYADTQYF
>TRBV9|TRBJ2-3
CASSATTTSGGGVSDTQYF
>TRBV5-6|TRBJ2-1
CASSLVGREPQEFF
>TRBV4-1|TRBJ2-3
CASSQDFGTIGSDTQYF
>TRBV27|TRBJ2-3
CASSLSAPVTDTQYF
>TRBV11-2|TRBJ2-7
CASSLLAGGLTVSYEQYF
>TRBV19|TRBJ2-7
CASSFTIGGGYEQYF
>TRBV2|TRBJ2-1
CASSRVLAANYNEQFF
>TRBV7-6|TRBJ2-7
CASSWTSGRADEQYF